This T cell receptor beta chain was recovered during a study of CD8+CD57+ T cells in acquired aplastic anemia. CDR1 is SGHTA, CDR2 FQGNSA, per germline. V was clipped by 1 base and J by 1 base; unmatched bases: 5. The length of the CDR3 is 16 residues. According to the study, genomic DNA was the template for TCR beta VDJ and CDR3 profiling. TCRdb itself ran the reads through MiXCR, one entry per CDR3 protein. The data contain about 190,000 distinct CDR3 sequences, about half of them seen just once; the ten biggest clones take up 15% to 20%. Points from the study as a whole: Controls and patients did not differ significantly in CD8+ Simpson's diversity. A set of about 28 CD8+ CDR3 sequences was shared between patients and controls, and these sequences appeared highly expressed in patients.

On this clonotype: The antigen remains unidentified.

The sequenced material came from sorted CD4+, CD8+, or CD8+CD57+ T cells (not recorded which) from PBMCs. The chain employs TRBV7-2 and TRBJ2-7; 9 bases map to TRBD2. This TCR came from a human donor in good health, serving as a control. The CDR3 loop reads CASSLEQREVSYEQYF. CDR3 DNA sequence: TGTGCCAGCAGCTTAGAACAGCGGGAGGTATCCTACGAGCAGTACTTC. Supplemented by reference TRBV7-2 and TRBJ2-7, the full variable domain reads GAGVSQSPSNKVTEKGKDVELRCDPISGHTALYWYRQSLGQGLEFLIYFQGNSAPDKSGLPSDRFSAERTGGSVSTLTIQRTQQEDSAVYLCASSLEQREVSYEQYFGPGTRLTVT.